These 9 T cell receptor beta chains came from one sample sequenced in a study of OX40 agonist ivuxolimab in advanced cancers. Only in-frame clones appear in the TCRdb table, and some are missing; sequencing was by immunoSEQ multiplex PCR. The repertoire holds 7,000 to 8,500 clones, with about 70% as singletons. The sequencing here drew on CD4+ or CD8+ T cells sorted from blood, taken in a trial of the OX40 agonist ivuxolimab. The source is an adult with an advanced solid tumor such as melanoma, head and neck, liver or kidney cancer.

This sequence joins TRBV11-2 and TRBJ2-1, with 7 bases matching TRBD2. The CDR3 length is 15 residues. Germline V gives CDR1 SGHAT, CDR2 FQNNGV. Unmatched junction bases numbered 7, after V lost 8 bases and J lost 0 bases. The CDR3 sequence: CASGMWGGSYNEQFF. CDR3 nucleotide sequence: TGTGCCAGCGGCATGTGGGGGGGCTCCTACAATGAGCAGTTCTTC.

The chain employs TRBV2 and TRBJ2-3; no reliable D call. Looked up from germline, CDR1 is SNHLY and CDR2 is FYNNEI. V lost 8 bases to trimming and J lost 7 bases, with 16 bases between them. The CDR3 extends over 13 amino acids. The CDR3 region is CASSRVGLHTQYF. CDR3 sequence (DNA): TGTGCCAGCTCAAGGGTTGGGCTACATACGCAGTATTTT.

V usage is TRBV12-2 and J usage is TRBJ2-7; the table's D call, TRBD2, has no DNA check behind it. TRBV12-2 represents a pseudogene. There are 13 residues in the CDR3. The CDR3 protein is CASGGGPPYEQYF. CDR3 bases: TGTGCCAGCGGCGGGGGGCCACCCTACGAGCAGTACTTC.

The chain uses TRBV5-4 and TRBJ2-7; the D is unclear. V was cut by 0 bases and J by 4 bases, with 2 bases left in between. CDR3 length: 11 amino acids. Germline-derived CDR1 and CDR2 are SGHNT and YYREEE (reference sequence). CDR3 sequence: CASSLGYEQYF. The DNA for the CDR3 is TGTGCCAGCAGCTTGGGGTACGAGCAGTACTTC.

The CDR3 DNA sequence: TGTGCCAGCAGCTCCGGACTTTTCACAGATACGCAGTATTTT. Translated, it gives CASSSGLFTDTQYF. The chain carries TRBV7-3 and TRBJ2-3, with TRBD2 as a possible D gene (5 bases). This CDR3 region has 14 residues. The ends were cut back, 4 bases at V and 2 bases at J, with 10 bases in the middle. Germline values: CDR1 SGHTA, CDR2 FQGTGA.

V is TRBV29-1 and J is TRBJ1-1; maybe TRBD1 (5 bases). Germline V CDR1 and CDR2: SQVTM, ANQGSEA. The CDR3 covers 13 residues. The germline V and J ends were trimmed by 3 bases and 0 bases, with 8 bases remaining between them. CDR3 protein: CSVEDTLNTEAFF. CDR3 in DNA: TGCAGCGTTGAGGACACTCTGAACACTGAAGCTTTCTTT. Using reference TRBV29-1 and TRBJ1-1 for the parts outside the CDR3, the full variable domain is SAVISQKPSRDICQRGTSLTIQCQVDSQVTMMFWYRQQPGQSLTLIATANQGSEATYESGFVIDKFPISRPNLTFSTLTVSNMSPEDSSIYLCSVEDTLNTEAFFGQGTRLTVV.

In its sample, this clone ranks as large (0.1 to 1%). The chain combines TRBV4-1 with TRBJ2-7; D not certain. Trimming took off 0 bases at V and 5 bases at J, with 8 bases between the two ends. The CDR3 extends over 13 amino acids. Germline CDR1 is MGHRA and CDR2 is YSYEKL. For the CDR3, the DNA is TGCGCCAGCAGCCAAGATTCGGGTAACGAGCAGTACTTC. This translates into CASSQDSGNEQYF.

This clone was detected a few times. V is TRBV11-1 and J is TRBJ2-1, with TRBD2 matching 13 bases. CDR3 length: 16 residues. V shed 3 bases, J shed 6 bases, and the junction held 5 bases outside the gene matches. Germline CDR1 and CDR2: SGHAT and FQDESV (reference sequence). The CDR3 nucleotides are TGTGCCAGCAGCTTCCTCGGACTAGCGGGGGTCAATGAGCAGTTCTTC. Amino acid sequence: CASSFLGLAGVNEQFF.

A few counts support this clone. In DNA form, the CDR3 reads TGTGCCAGCAGCTTGGGTACAGGAACTTCCTATGGCTACACCTTC. It translates to CASSLGTGTSYGYTF. The chain carries TRBV11-2 and TRBJ1-2; perhaps TRBD1 as D (5 bases). The V and J ends lost 3 bases and 4 bases respectively, with 15 bases between them. The length of the CDR3 is 15 residues. Looked up from germline, CDR1 is SGHAT and CDR2 is FQNNGV.